The clone carrying this TCR beta chain showed up just a few times. This record belongs to a study of cytotoxic CD8 clonotypes in ibrutinib-treated CLL. Assay used: immunoSEQ multiplex PCR; TCRdb lists only in-frame clones, some missing. The data hold 130,000 to 150,000 clones, with 79% observed a single time. This specimen consisted of PBMCs, obtained after 12 months of ibrutinib treatment. The sequence was obtained from a human donor with chronic lymphocytic leukemia.

The CDR3 DNA sequence: TGCAGCGTTGAAGGACTAGCGGTCCGGTTCTTC. Its translation: CSVEGLAVRFF. The J gene is TRBJ2-1, the V gene TRBV29-1; 9 bases are shared with TRBD2. The CDR3 totals 11 residues. Germline V gene data show CDR1 as SQVTM and CDR2 as ANQGSEA. Trimming cost V 1 base and J 15 bases; bases outside gene matches: 4.